The sequence of this T cell receptor (beta chain) was determined in a study of beta chain features in type 1 diabetes. Averaging roughly 100 mL, one heparinised blood draw was given by each donor. Since all of the isolated RNA was reverse transcribed, expressed TCRB transcripts were what got sequenced. This table comes from immunoSEQ multiplex PCR, and its TCRdb copy is limited to in-frame clones, with some not included. The sample consists of 360,000 or so clones, about 18% of them appearing once. V was pared by 3 bases and J by 4 bases, with 11 bases between. CDR3 size: 14 residues. Germline CDR1 and CDR2: SGHRS and YFSETQ.

The sample was naive CD4+ T cells from blood. The TCR sequence derives from a woman in her late teens or twenties in good health. The chain joins TRBV5-1 to TRBJ2-1; D gene unclear. In DNA, the CDR3 is TGCGCCAGCAGCTACGATGGCAGTTACAATGAGCAGTTCTTC. Its protein is CASSYDGSYNEQFF.